A selection of T cell receptor beta chains follows, all from one sample in a study of cytomegalovirus exposure and HLA in healthy donors. Libraries were prepared by immunoSEQ multiplex PCR; TCRdb keeps only in-frame clonotypes and omits some of them. The sample has approximately 150,000 clones; roughly 74% are singletons. Specimen: PBMCs. These receptors originate from a young woman in good health and CMV-seropositive. The CDR3 runs from the conserved cysteine through the conserved F or W. The D gene is left open where the match is weak. Expanded clones are given a class, and other clones once, few, many or no size at all.

clone size: -; J gene: TRBJ2-7; D gene: -; V gene: TRBV6-1; CDR3 DNA: TGTGCCAGCAGCCAAAGGGGGTGGACCTACGAGCAGTACTTC; CDR3 protein: CASSQRGWTYEQYF
clone size: once; J gene: TRBJ1-1; D gene: -; V gene: TRBV12-5; CDR3 DNA: TGTGCTAGTGGTTTGGTTCTAAATAGTGATAGCACTGAAGCTTTCTTT; CDR3 protein: CASGLVLNSDSTEAFF
clone size: -; J gene: TRBJ2-7; D gene: -; V gene: TRBV6-5; CDR3 DNA: TGTGCCAGTGGTGGAAGGCCAACTATCTACGAGCAGTACTTC; CDR3 protein: CASGGRPTIYEQYF
clone size: -; J gene: TRBJ2-7; D gene: -; V gene: TRBV7-9; CDR3 DNA: TGTGCCAGCAGCTTAGGACATGCCGCCTACGAGCAGTACTTC; CDR3 protein: CASSLGHAAYEQYF
clone size: -; J gene: TRBJ2-7; D gene: -; V gene: TRBV5-1; CDR3 DNA: TGCGCCAGCAGCTCCGCTCTATCGGCTACACGTGGGGCCGAGCAGTACTTC; CDR3 protein: CASSSALSATRGAEQYF
clone size: few; J gene: TRBJ1-4; D gene: -; V gene: TRBV4-1; CDR3 DNA: TGCGCCAGCAGCCTCGGGATAACTGAAAAACTGTTTTTT; CDR3 protein: CASSLGITEKLFF
clone size: -; J gene: TRBJ1-2; D gene: -; V gene: TRBV25-1; CDR3 DNA: TGTGCCACCCAAGACAGCCTGCTCGGCGGCTACACCTTC; CDR3 protein: CATQDSLLGGYTF
clone size: -; J gene: TRBJ2-7; D gene: -; V gene: TRBV6-5; CDR3 DNA: TGTGCCAGCACCACCAGAGGGGGCTCCTACGAGCAGTACTTC; CDR3 protein: CASTTRGGSYEQYF
clone size: many; J gene: TRBJ1-5; D gene: -; V gene: TRBV19; CDR3 DNA: TGTGCCAGTAAGGGCGGGGGCCTATCCCCCCAGCATTTT; CDR3 protein: CASKGGGLSPQHF
clone size: -; J gene: TRBJ1-6; D gene: -; V gene: TRBV5-1; CDR3 DNA: TGCGCCAGCAGCTCCTCAGGCCCCCCGGGGAGCTCCTATAATTCACCCCTCCACTTT; CDR3 protein: CASSSSGPPGSSYNSPLHF
clone size: few; J gene: TRBJ1-2; D gene: TRBD1; V gene: TRBV9; CDR3 DNA: TGTGCCAGCAGCACAGGACAGGGAGTAAAGGGCTACACCTTC; CDR3 protein: CASSTGQGVKGYTF
clone size: -; J gene: TRBJ2-5; D gene: TRBD2; V gene: TRBV10-1; CDR3 DNA: TGCGCCAGCAGTGATGCGGGGGGGCAAGAGACCCAGTACTTC; CDR3 protein: CASSDAGGQETQYF
clone size: -; J gene: TRBJ2-1; D gene: -; V gene: TRBV4-3; CDR3 DNA: TGCGCCAGCAGCCAACGGAGCAATGAGCAGTTCTTC; CDR3 protein: CASSQRSNEQFF
clone size: -; J gene: TRBJ1-1; D gene: -; V gene: TRBV4-1; CDR3 DNA: TGCGCCAGCAGCCAGCAAGACAGGATGAACACTGAAGCTTTCTTT; CDR3 protein: CASSQQDRMNTEAFF
clone size: -; J gene: TRBJ1-2; D gene: -; V gene: TRBV2; CDR3 DNA: TGTGCCAGCAGTGTTAACAGGCAGAACTATGGCTACACCTTC; CDR3 protein: CASSVNRQNYGYTF
clone size: -; J gene: TRBJ2-7; D gene: TRBD2; V gene: TRBV7-2; CDR3 DNA: TGTGCCAGCAGCCGGACTAGCGGGGGGTACGAGCAGTACTTC; CDR3 protein: CASSRTSGGYEQYF
clone size: once; J gene: TRBJ2-7; D gene: -; V gene: TRBV5-4; CDR3 DNA: TGTGCCAGCAGCTTGGGGGGCTCTTCCTACGAGCAGTACTTC; CDR3 protein: CASSLGGSSYEQYF
clone size: -; J gene: TRBJ2-7; D gene: TRBD2; V gene: TRBV13; CDR3 DNA: TGTGCCAGCAGCTTGGGCGCGGGGGGGCCCTACGAGCAGTACTTC; CDR3 protein: CASSLGAGGPYEQYF
clone size: few; J gene: TRBJ1-1; D gene: TRBD1; V gene: TRBV6-5; CDR3 DNA: TGTGCCAGCAGCCTGGACAGGGACGTCGAAGCTTTCTTT; CDR3 protein: CASSLDRDVEAFF
clone size: -; J gene: TRBJ2-3; D gene: -; V gene: TRBV25-1; CDR3 DNA: TGTGCCAGCAGGTCCGACAGGGAGGCAGATACGCAGTATTTT; CDR3 protein: CASRSDREADTQYF
clone size: -; J gene: TRBJ1-3; D gene: -; V gene: TRBV9; CDR3 DNA: TGTGCCAGCAGCGTAGCCGGTTCCTACTCTGGAAACACCATATATTTT; CDR3 protein: CASSVAGSYSGNTIYF
clone size: -; J gene: TRBJ1-1; D gene: -; V gene: TRBV5-4; CDR3 DNA: TGTGCCAGCAGCTTATCGGCCAGGATGAAAACTGAAGCTTTCTTT; CDR3 protein: CASSLSARMKTEAFF
clone size: -; J gene: TRBJ1-1; D gene: -; V gene: TRBV7-2; CDR3 DNA: TGTGCCAGCACCCATCGGAGGGGAGGTAACACTGAAGCTTTCTTT; CDR3 protein: CASTHRRGGNTEAFF
clone size: -; J gene: TRBJ2-1; D gene: TRBD2; V gene: TRBV19; CDR3 DNA: TGTGCCAGTAGTCCCGGGGGGAATACCCACAATGAGCAGTTCTTC; CDR3 protein: CASSPGGNTHNEQFF
clone size: -; J gene: TRBJ2-5; D gene: TRBD2; V gene: TRBV5-1; CDR3 DNA: TGCGCCAGCAGCTTGGGGCTTAGCGGGAGCACGCAAGAGACCCAGTACTTC; CDR3 protein: CASSLGLSGSTQETQYF
clone size: -; J gene: TRBJ2-5; D gene: TRBD2; V gene: TRBV5-1; CDR3 DNA: TGCGCCAGCAGCTCCGGACTAGCGGGGGGGTTGATGCAAGAGACCCAGTACTTC; CDR3 protein: CASSSGLAGGLMQETQYF
clone size: -; J gene: TRBJ1-5; D gene: -; V gene: TRBV7-2; CDR3 DNA: TGTGCCAGCAGCCTTGGGTTGGGCCGTCTAAATCAGCCCCAGCATTTT; CDR3 protein: CASSLGLGRLNQPQHF
clone size: -; J gene: TRBJ2-5; D gene: -; V gene: TRBV7-2; CDR3 DNA: TGTGCCAGCAGCTCTTTAATGAGGGAGACCCAGTACTTC; CDR3 protein: CASSSLMRETQYF
clone size: once; J gene: TRBJ2-7; D gene: -; V gene: TRBV11-2; CDR3 DNA: TGTGCCAGCAGCTTAGTCTTGTCCGGGACCTACGAGCAGTACTTC; CDR3 protein: CASSLVLSGTYEQYF
clone size: -; J gene: TRBJ2-3; D gene: TRBD2; V gene: TRBV9; CDR3 DNA: TGTGCCAGCAGCGTAGTGGGAGGGCAGATTCGTACAGATACGCAGTATTTT; CDR3 protein: CASSVVGGQIRTDTQYF
clone size: -; J gene: TRBJ1-2; D gene: -; V gene: TRBV6-6; CDR3 DNA: TGTGCCGGAGGGCGGGACTATGGCTACACCTTC; CDR3 protein: CAGGRDYGYTF
clone size: -; J gene: TRBJ1-4; D gene: -; V gene: TRBV7-9; CDR3 DNA: TGTGCCAGCAGCCGTGTACTACCCAATGAAAAACTGTTTTTT; CDR3 protein: CASSRVLPNEKLFF
clone size: once; J gene: TRBJ2-2; D gene: -; V gene: TRBV7-8; CDR3 DNA: TGTGCCAGCAGCTTAGCTTTGGTCAGGGGGACTCGGGGCGGGGAGCTGTTTTTT; CDR3 protein: CASSLALVRGTRGGELFF
clone size: -; J gene: TRBJ2-1; D gene: TRBD2; V gene: TRBV14; CDR3 DNA: TGTGCCAGCAGCCCGGGACTAGCCTATGAGCAGTTCTTC; CDR3 protein: CASSPGLAYEQFF
clone size: -; J gene: TRBJ2-5; D gene: TRBD2; V gene: TRBV9; CDR3 DNA: TGTGCCAGCAGCGTAGGGCGGGGGGCCATTGAGACCCAGTACTTC; CDR3 protein: CASSVGRGAIETQYF
clone size: -; J gene: TRBJ1-5; D gene: -; V gene: TRBV29-1; CDR3 DNA: TGCAGCGTTGAAGATCGACGGGGAAAGGGTCAGCCCCAGCATTTT; CDR3 protein: CSVEDRRGKGQPQHF
clone size: -; J gene: TRBJ1-2; D gene: -; V gene: TRBV5-1; CDR3 DNA: TGCGCCAGCAGCTCCACCGGTCCCGAAAGGGGCGGCTACACCTTC; CDR3 protein: CASSSTGPERGGYTF
clone size: -; J gene: TRBJ2-2; D gene: TRBD2; V gene: TRBV7-6; CDR3 DNA: TGTGCCAGCAGCTTAGCTCGAGCGGGGGGAACCGGGGAGCTGTTTTTT; CDR3 protein: CASSLARAGGTGELFF
clone size: once; J gene: TRBJ2-1; D gene: -; V gene: TRBV25-1; CDR3 DNA: TGTGCCAGCAGTCCCCCGGGGGGCCCCTACAATGAGCAGTTCTTC; CDR3 protein: CASSPPGGPYNEQFF
clone size: -; J gene: TRBJ1-2; D gene: -; V gene: TRBV7-8; CDR3 DNA: TGTGCCAGCAGCGGACTGAGGACAGTTCAAGGGGGCTACACCTTC; CDR3 protein: CASSGLRTVQGGYTF
clone size: -; J gene: TRBJ1-2; D gene: -; V gene: TRBV5-1; CDR3 DNA: TGCGCCAGCAGCCCCGGTCCGGGACAACCCTATGGCTACACCTTC; CDR3 protein: CASSPGPGQPYGYTF
clone size: -; J gene: TRBJ2-4; D gene: TRBD2; V gene: TRBV5-4; CDR3 DNA: TGTGCCAGCAGCTTGGCCAGCGGGGGGGCCGGGAACATTCAGTACTTC; CDR3 protein: CASSLASGGAGNIQYF
clone size: -; J gene: TRBJ2-7; D gene: TRBD1; V gene: TRBV2; CDR3 DNA: TGTGCCAGCAGAAACCGGGACAGACCCTCCTACGAGCAGTACTTC; CDR3 protein: CASRNRDRPSYEQYF
clone size: -; J gene: TRBJ1-2; D gene: -; V gene: TRBV16; CDR3 DNA: TGTGCCAGCAGCCAATCGCGGGGAGATGGCTACACCTTC; CDR3 protein: CASSQSRGDGYTF
clone size: -; J gene: TRBJ2-5; D gene: TRBD2; V gene: TRBV6-1; CDR3 DNA: TGTGCCAGCACGGGCGGGGGGGCGGTAGAGACCCAGTACTTC; CDR3 protein: CASTGGGAVETQYF
clone size: -; J gene: TRBJ1-2; D gene: TRBD1; V gene: TRBV2; CDR3 DNA: TGTGCCAGCAGTGGACAGGGGATGGGCTACACCTTC; CDR3 protein: CASSGQGMGYTF
clone size: few; J gene: TRBJ2-7; D gene: -; V gene: TRBV19; CDR3 DNA: TGTGCCAGTAGTACCTATACCCAGACAGAGTACGAGCAGTACTTC; CDR3 protein: CASSTYTQTEYEQYF
clone size: -; J gene: TRBJ1-2; D gene: -; V gene: TRBV30; CDR3 DNA: TGTGCCTGGGTAGGACAGATATATGGCTACACCTTC; CDR3 protein: CAWVGQIYGYTF
clone size: -; J gene: TRBJ1-5; D gene: TRBD1; V gene: TRBV19; CDR3 DNA: TGTGCCAGTAGTATGGACAGGGGCCGCGGCGTCCTACCCCAGCATTTT; CDR3 protein: CASSMDRGRGVLPQHF
clone size: -; J gene: TRBJ2-3; D gene: TRBD1; V gene: TRBV5-1; CDR3 DNA: TGCGCCAGCAGCTTGGGCAGGGGGCGGGGTACAGATACGCAGTATTTT; CDR3 protein: CASSLGRGRGTDTQYF
clone size: -; J gene: TRBJ1-3; D gene: -; V gene: TRBV12-5; CDR3 DNA: TGTGCTAGTGACACCGGACAGCTTGTCTCTGGAAACACCATATATTTT; CDR3 protein: CASDTGQLVSGNTIYF
clone size: -; J gene: TRBJ1-5; D gene: -; V gene: TRBV28; CDR3 DNA: TGTGCCAGCAGGTTGGAGGGCAAAGGCAATCAGCCCCAGCATTTT; CDR3 protein: CASRLEGKGNQPQHF